These T cell receptor beta chains were read from a single sample in a study of OX40 agonist ivuxolimab in advanced cancers. Here immunoSEQ multiplex PCR was the method, and the copy in TCRdb shows in-frame clones only, minus some. The table shows tens of thousands of clones, with around 92% occurring only once. Sequenced material: CD4+ or CD8+ T cells sorted from blood, taken in a trial of the OX40 agonist ivuxolimab. The source of these receptors is an adult with an advanced solid tumor such as melanoma, head and neck, liver or kidney cancer. The CDR3 runs from the conserved cysteine through the conserved F or W. Each record gives: V gene, CDR3 length, J gene, D gene, clone size, CDR3 DNA, CDR3 protein. The D gene is left open where the match is weak. The size field is filled for only some rows; it gives once, few, many or a size class.

>TRBV25-1|15|TRBJ2-7|NA|NA
TGTGCCAGCAGTGAATTGGGGGCAGGGACTTTGGAGCAGTACTTC
CASSELGAGTLEQYF
>TRBV10-3|13|TRBJ1-1|NA|NA
TGTGCCATCACCAGGACAGAGAACACTGAAGCTTTCTTT
CAITRTENTEAFF
>TRBV4-2|12|TRBJ1-2|NA|NA
TGTGCCAGCAGCCGAGGAGACTATGGCTACACCTTC
CASSRGDYGYTF
>TRBV4-1|17|TRBJ2-4|TRBD2|NA
TGCGCCAGCAGCCACCCCATTAGCGGGGTAGCCAAAAACATTCAGTACTTC
CASSHPISGVAKNIQYF
>TRBV4-2|15|TRBJ2-1|TRBD2|NA
TGTGTCAGCAGCCGAACTAGCGGGAGTGGGAATGAGCAGTTCTTC
CVSSRTSGSGNEQFF
>TRBV18|14|TRBJ1-2|TRBD1|NA
TGTGCCAGCTCACCCCTGGACAGGGCCTATGGCTACACCTTC
CASSPLDRAYGYTF
>TRBV28|14|TRBJ2-1|NA|NA
TGTGCCAGCACCCCCGGGTCACTCAGCAATGAGCAGTTCTTC
CASTPGSLSNEQFF
>TRBV2|16|TRBJ1-2|TRBD1|NA
TGTGCCAGCAGTGAGGGGACAGGGGATCTGAGCTATGGCTACACCTTC
CASSEGTGDLSYGYTF
>TRBV2|15|TRBJ1-2|NA|NA
TGTGCCAGCAGTGAAAGAGGACGGCTAATGGGTGGCTACACCTTC
CASSERGRLMGGYTF
>TRBV7-3|13|TRBJ2-1|TRBD2|NA
TGTGCCAGCAGCTACCTAGCGGGGGATGAGCAGTTCTTC
CASSYLAGDEQFF
>TRBV19|14|TRBJ1-5|TRBD1|NA
TGTGCCAGTAGTATCGGGACAGGCAATCAGCCCCAGCATTTT
CASSIGTGNQPQHF
>TRBV7-3|12|TRBJ2-1|TRBD2|NA
TGTGCCAGCAGCCCCAGCGGGGGTGAGCAGTTCTTC
CASSPSGGEQFF
>TRBV5-1|15|TRBJ2-2|NA|NA
TGCGCCAGCAGCCCGGGGACGGGGAACACCGGGGAGCTGTTTTTT
CASSPGTGNTGELFF
>TRBV4-1|17|TRBJ2-1|TRBD2|NA
TGCGCCAGCAGCCAAGATCCCGGGACTAGCGGCTACAATGAGCAGTTCTTC
CASSQDPGTSGYNEQFF
>TRBV5-5|16|TRBJ1-1|TRBD1|NA
TGTGCCAGCAGCTACATTCCGGGACAGGGGAACGCTGAAGCTTTCTTT
CASSYIPGQGNAEAFF
>TRBV5-5|15|TRBJ2-7|NA|NA
TGTGCCAGCAGCATAAGCCGGCTCCCCTACTACGAGCAGTACTTC
CASSISRLPYYEQYF
>TRBV5-4|18|TRBJ2-1|TRBD2|once
TGTGCCAGCAGCTCCCCGGGACTAGCGGGGGGGTCCTACAATGAGCAGTTCTTC
CASSSPGLAGGSYNEQFF
>TRBV11-2|15|TRBJ2-2|TRBD1|NA
TGTGCCAGCAGCCGCGACAGGGTCTACACCGGGGAGCTGTTTTTT
CASSRDRVYTGELFF
>TRBV19|15|TRBJ1-2|NA|NA
TGTGCCAGTAGTATATTAAGATCGTCTAACTATGGCTACACCTTC
CASSILRSSNYGYTF
>TRBV7-8|14|TRBJ1-2|TRBD1|NA
TGTGCCAGCAGCTTGGCGACAGGGGGCCGTGGCTACACCTTC
CASSLATGGRGYTF
>TRBV2|15|TRBJ2-7|TRBD2|NA
TGTGCCAGTAGAATGCGAGCGGGAGTCCGCTACGAGCAGTACTTC
CASRMRAGVRYEQYF
>TRBV6-1|14|TRBJ2-1|NA|NA
TGTGCCAGCAGGTTCGGGAGAAACTACAATGAGCAGTTCTTC
CASRFGRNYNEQFF
>TRBV5-1|15|TRBJ2-3|TRBD2|NA
TGCGCCAGCAGCTTGGTGGTAGCGGGGAGAGATACGCAGTATTTT
CASSLVVAGRDTQYF
>TRBV7-3|13|TRBJ2-3|NA|NA
TGTGCCAGCAGCTTAACGCCCCTTGGGACGCAGTATTTT
CASSLTPLGTQYF
>TRBV5-4|17|TRBJ1-3|NA|NA
TGTGCCAGCAGCCAAGGTTGGGGGCAAGGGACTGGAAACACCATATATTTT
CASSQGWGQGTGNTIYF
>TRBV5-1|14|TRBJ2-2|NA|NA
TGCGCCAGCAGCTTTCTGACTAACACCGGGGAGCTGTTTTTT
CASSFLTNTGELFF